This T cell receptor (beta chain) was recorded in a study of cytomegalovirus exposure and HLA in healthy donors. Study overall: Among 398 genotyped donors, around 82% fell in the Caucasian-associated ancestry cluster.

Study-wide points: Later analysis placed DRB1 highest and HLA-C lowest in TCR association rates, which differed by HLA locus. As a later analysis revealed, most CMV-associated TCR beta chains appeared HLA-restricted. It is likely that the observed cluster of highly shared sequence variants was a sequencing artifact.

V lost 5 bases to trimming and J lost 6 bases, with 17 bases between them. Germline V gene lookup returns CDR1 LNHDA and CDR2 SQIVND (reference sequence). The CDR3 contains 14 residues. In regard to this clone: Its specificity is not known.

Both 60 Vbeta primers and 13 Jbeta primers went into the PCR. Clones were read by immunoSEQ multiplex PCR, and TCRdb kept only the in-frame ones, dropping some. This table holds 90,000 to 120,000 clones, around 80% found once. The material sequenced was PBMCs. The chain is built from TRBV19 and TRBJ2-7, with TRBD1 as a possible D gene (6 bases). This sequence originates from a man aged 25-40 years in good health and CMV-seropositive. This CDR3 is CASSGGHGRGEQYF. The CDR3 bases are TGTGCCAGTAGTGGGGGACACGGTCGAGGCGAGCAGTACTTC.